This TCR beta chain is drawn from a study of siplizumab effects on memory and regulatory T cells. The repertoire was sequenced with immunoSEQ multiplex PCR; TCRdb's copy has only in-frame clones and lacks some. This repertoire shows about 91,000 clones, 93% found once; its top ten account for 6.5%. The study, taken as a whole, reports: Memory cells seemed less diverse than naive T cells, which also seemed major contributors to the alloresponse. An assignable naive or memory phenotype was lacking in roughly 80-95% of proliferating CD4+ or CD8+ clones.

As regards this clone: Its target is unknown.

The receptor comes from a human donor in good health. Sequencing was performed on CD8+ T cells sorted from blood.

CDR3 DNA: TGTGCCAGCAGCTCGGGACAGGGGAAAGAGACCCAGTACTTC. Its protein product is CASSSGQGKETQYF. The V call is TRBV5-8, the J call TRBJ2-5, with 10 bases lining up with TRBD1. Germline V CDR1 and CDR2: SGHTS, YDEGEE. J lost 3 bases, V lost 3 bases, and 2 bases had no gene match. This CDR3 contains 14 residues.